The clone carrying this T cell receptor (beta chain) was picked up one time. These data belong to a study of shared T cell receptors in the human thymus. Measured with immunoSEQ multiplex PCR; TCRdb has only the in-frame clones, and not every one. The top ten clones hold around 0.0099% of a sample with some 720,000 clones, roughly 90% of them seen once. Germline V gene lookup returns CDR1 SGHNT and CDR2 YYREEE (reference sequence). The CDR3 runs 15 residues. The V and J ends lost 1 base and 3 bases, in that order; junction bases with no gene match: 5. These same records also appear under a second study, on human thymus T cells.

The sequenced sample was thymocytes. The chain employs TRBV5-4 and TRBJ2-3; TRBD2 matches at 7 bases. The TCR was taken from a boy under two years old with a congenital heart defect. This chain's CDR3 is CASSLLAGDTDTQYF. The CDR3 DNA reads as TGTGCCAGCAGCTTGTTGGCGGGAGATACAGATACGCAGTATTTT.